This T cell receptor (beta chain) is from a study of OX40 agonist ivuxolimab in advanced cancers. Turning to the study itself: Dose-escalation patients suffered from hepatocellular carcinoma, melanoma, renal cell or head and neck cancer.

Measured with immunoSEQ multiplex PCR; TCRdb has only the in-frame clones, and not every one. The table records fewer than 55,000 clones, approximately 90% of them present only once. Comments on this clone: Its matching antigen is unknown.

Germline V CDR1 and CDR2: MDHEN, SYDVKM. This CDR3 has 16 residues. V was pared by 6 bases and J by 5 bases, with 11 bases of the junction left unmatched. Excluded were patients having autoimmune disease history or systemic immunosuppression. Regarding the study as a whole: Part of the nonresponder group also had normalized T-cell clonal expansion that was low.

The sample was CD4+ or CD8+ T cells sorted from blood, taken in a trial of the OX40 agonist ivuxolimab. This clonotype was sampled from an adult with an advanced solid tumor such as melanoma, head and neck, liver or kidney cancer. This chain joins TRBV28 and TRBJ2-2; 8 positions agree with TRBD1. The CDR3 loop is CASRLATTGATGELFF. The DNA of the CDR3 is TGTGCCAGCAGACTAGCCACGACAGGGGCTACCGGGGAGCTGTTTTTT.